The subject of this entry is one T cell receptor beta chain. Its antigen is not identified. Primers: 60 Vbeta forward and 13 Jbeta reverse. Assay: immunoSEQ multiplex PCR; the TCRdb copy retains only in-frame clones and omits some. This sample's clone table lists about 150,000 clones. The V segment lost 3 bases and the J segment 5 bases; nucleotides outside the gene matches: 2. The CDR3 runs to 14 residues. Per the germline V gene, CDR1 is KGHSH and CDR2 is LQKENI. This sample is drawn from a study of cytomegalovirus exposure and HLA in healthy donors. Broader study findings: Most of the TCR beta V segments (in an earlier analysis) were productive either about 87% or about 30% of the time.

V is TRBV18 and J is TRBJ2-1, with TRBD1 identical over 9 bases. This TCR derives from a woman between 50 and 59 years old in good health and CMV-seronegative. The sequencing input was PBMCs. CDR3 coding DNA: TGTGCCAGCTCACCCCGACAGGGGGACAATGAGCAGTTCTTC. It codes for CASSPRQGDNEQFF.